This T cell receptor beta chain originates from a study of blood T cell repertoires in COVID-19. Assay used: immunoSEQ multiplex PCR; TCRdb lists only in-frame clones, some missing. Among about 210,000 clones, 70% to 90% were seen once, and the ten largest hold 7.6%. This CDR3 has 16 amino acids. V lost 3 bases to trimming and J lost 2 bases; unmatched junction nucleotides: 3. Germline V gene sequence: CDR1 SGHTA, CDR2 FQGTGA. The V and J genes are TRBV7-3 and TRBJ2-2, with 10 bases that match TRBD2. This receptor was taken from a woman aged 45-59 years with active or convalescent COVID-19. Sequencing was carried out using peripheral blood. This CDR3 is CASSFRTSGNTGELFF. DNA of the CDR3: TGTGCCAGCAGCTTTCGGACTAGCGGAAACACCGGGGAGCTGTTTTTT.